A single sample is the source of the 7 T cell receptor beta chains below, sequenced in a study of cytomegalovirus exposure and HLA in healthy donors. PCR was performed using 60 Vbeta and 13 Jbeta primers. Some clones are missing from TCRdb's copy, which holds only in-frame ones; the method was immunoSEQ multiplex PCR. The profile shows about 120,000 clones, 70% to 85% of them singletons. Sequences were obtained from PBMCs. Receptors were obtained from a woman between 45 and 60 years old in good health and CMV-seronegative.

V is TRBV9 and J is TRBJ2-3; 7 bases fit TRBD2. Unmatched junction bases numbered 9, after V lost 0 bases and J lost 2 bases. This CDR3 is built from 17 residues. The germline V gene encodes CDR1 SGDLS and CDR2 YYNGEE. In DNA, the CDR3 is TGTGCCAGCAGCGTAGACCCTCTAGCGGCTAACACAGATACGCAGTATTTT. Residues: CASSVDPLAANTDTQYF. Variable domain in full (rest from reference TRBV9 and TRBJ2-3): DSGVTQTPKHLITATGQRVTLRCSPRSGDLSVYWYQQSLDQGLQFLIQYYNGEERAKGNILERFSAQQFPDLHSELNLSSLELGDSALYFCASSVDPLAANTDTQYFGPGTRLTVL.

The V and J genes are TRBV7-2 and TRBJ2-7, with a weak D call TRBD2 (6 bases). V was trimmed by 4 bases and J by 6 bases, leaving 25 bases between them. Germline-derived CDR1 and CDR2 are SGHTA and FQGNSA. The CDR3 covers 17 residues. As DNA, the CDR3 is TGTGCCAGCAGCTCCTCCCACTACTCGATATGGGGAGGCGAGCAGTACTTC. Protein product: CASSSSHYSIWGGEQYF.

This chain joins TRBV28 and TRBJ2-5; a weak D match, TRBD2 (6 bases). V gave up 6 bases and J gave up 2 bases, with 22 bases separating them. The CDR3 is made up of 17 amino acids. The germline V gene encodes CDR1 MDHEN and CDR2 SYDVKM. The CDR3 DNA reads as TGTGCCAGCAGCCATATACCGAAGGACGGGAGACAAGAGACCCAGTACTTC. As protein: CASSHIPKDGRQETQYF.

This chain links TRBV28 with TRBJ2-7, with 13 bases fitting TRBD2. The CDR3 sequence is 14 residues long. V lost 8 bases to trimming and J lost 5 bases; unmatched junction nucleotides: 6. Per the germline V gene, CDR1 is MDHEN and CDR2 is SYDVKM. This CDR3 is CASGLAGVLNEQYF. CDR3 bases: TGTGCCAGCGGACTAGCGGGAGTTCTCAACGAGCAGTACTTC. The whole variable domain, filled in from reference TRBV28 and TRBJ2-7, reads DVKVTQSSRYLVKRTGEKVFLECVQDMDHENMFWYRQDPGLGLRLIYFSYDVKMKEKGDIPEGYSVSREKKERFSLILESASTNQTSMYLCASGLAGVLNEQYFGPGTRLTVT.

The chain couples TRBV6-6 to TRBJ1-2; D possibly corresponds to TRBD1 (6 bases). Germline V lookup: CDR1 MNHNY, CDR2 SVGAGI (reference sequence). This CDR3 comprises 15 residues. V was trimmed by 8 bases and J by 0 bases, leaving 16 bases between them. The CDR3: CASDPPDRSNYGYTF. In nucleotides, the CDR3 is TGTGCCAGCGACCCCCCGGACAGATCTAACTATGGCTACACCTTC.

The chain links TRBV28 to TRBJ2-7, with D possibly TRBD2 on 5 matching bases. The germline V gene encodes CDR1 MDHEN and CDR2 SYDVKM. Trimming stripped 8 bases from V and 7 bases from J, with 24 bases between. This CDR3 has 15 residues. CDR3 sequence: CASSGTGPAGMEQYF. The CDR3 bases are TGTGCCAGCTCCGGTACGGGCCCGGCGGGTATGGAGCAGTACTTC. Full variable domain (outside the CDR3, taken from reference TRBV28 and TRBJ2-7): DVKVTQSSRYLVKRTGEKVFLECVQDMDHENMFWYRQDPGLGLRLIYFSYDVKMKEKGDIPEGYSVSREKKERFSLILESASTNQTSMYLCASSGTGPAGMEQYFGPGTRLTVT.

This clone was found a few times. Here the CDR3 DNA reads TGTGCCAGCAGCTTCGACAGAACGAACACCGGGGAGCTGTTTTTT. Translation: CASSFDRTNTGELFF. The chain couples TRBV7-2 to TRBJ2-2; tentative D call: TRBD1 (5 bases). The germline V gene encodes CDR1 SGHTA and CDR2 FQGNSA. The CDR3 is 15 residues long. The V end lost 3 bases, the J end lost 0 bases, and 8 bases lay between the germline ends.